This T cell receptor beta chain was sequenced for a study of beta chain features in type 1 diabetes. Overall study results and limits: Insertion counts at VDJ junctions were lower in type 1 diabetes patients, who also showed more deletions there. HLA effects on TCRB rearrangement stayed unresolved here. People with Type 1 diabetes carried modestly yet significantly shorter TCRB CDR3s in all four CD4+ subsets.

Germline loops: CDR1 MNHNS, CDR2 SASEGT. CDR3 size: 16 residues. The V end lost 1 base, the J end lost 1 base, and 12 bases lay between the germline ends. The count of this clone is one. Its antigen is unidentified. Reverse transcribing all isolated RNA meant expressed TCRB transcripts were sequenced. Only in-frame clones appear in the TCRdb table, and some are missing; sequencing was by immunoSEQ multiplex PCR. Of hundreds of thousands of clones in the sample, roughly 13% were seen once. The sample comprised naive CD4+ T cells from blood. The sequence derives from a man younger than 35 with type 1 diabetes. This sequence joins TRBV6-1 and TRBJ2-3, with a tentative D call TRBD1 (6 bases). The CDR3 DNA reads TGTGCCAGCAGTGAAGACTTCCGACAGGGCACAGATACGCAGTATTTT. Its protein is CASSEDFRQGTDTQYF.